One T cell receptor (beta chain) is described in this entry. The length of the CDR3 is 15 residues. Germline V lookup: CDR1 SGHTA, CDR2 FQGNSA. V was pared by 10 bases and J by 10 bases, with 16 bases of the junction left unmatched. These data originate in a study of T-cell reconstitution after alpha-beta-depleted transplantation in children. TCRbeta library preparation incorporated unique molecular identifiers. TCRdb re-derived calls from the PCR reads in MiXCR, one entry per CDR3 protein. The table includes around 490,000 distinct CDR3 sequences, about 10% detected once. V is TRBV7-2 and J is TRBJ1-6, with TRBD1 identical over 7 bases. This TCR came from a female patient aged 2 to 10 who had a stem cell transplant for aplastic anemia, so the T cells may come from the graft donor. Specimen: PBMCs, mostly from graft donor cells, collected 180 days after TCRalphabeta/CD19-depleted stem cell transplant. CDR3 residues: CATQPQGVLISPLHF. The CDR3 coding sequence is TGTGCCACCCAACCTCAGGGGGTGTTGATATCACCCCTCCACTTT.